A single sample gave rise to the 30 T cell receptor beta chains below, sequenced in a study of T-cell reconstitution after alpha-beta-depleted transplantation in children. Researchers prepared the TCRbeta library using unique molecular identifiers, the study reports. MiXCR was run by TCRdb on the PCR reads, yielding one entry per CDR3 protein. The sample has about 830,000 distinct CDR3 sequences, roughly 15% seen once. The sequenced sample was PBMCs, mostly from graft donor cells, obtained 360 days after TCRalphabeta/CD19-depleted stem cell transplant. All receptors come from a male patient younger than 18 who had a stem cell transplant for acute lymphoblastic leukemia, so the T cells may come from the graft donor.

This clonotype was detected many times. The chain joins TRBV21-1 to TRBJ2-7. TRBV21-1 is a pseudogene locus. CDR3 size: 16 residues. The CDR3 reads CASSKGNQRNSYEQYF. The CDR3 nucleotides are TGTGCCAGCAGCAAAGGGAACCAGCGGAACTCCTACGAGCAGTACTTC.

In this sample, this clonotype turned up a few times. The J gene is TRBJ2-7, the V gene TRBV20-1, with D possibly matching TRBD2 (6 bases). V was trimmed by 6 bases and J by 0 bases, leaving 15 bases between them. Germline CDR1 reads DFQATT; CDR2 reads SNEGSKA (reference sequence). The CDR3 is 14 amino acids. CDR3: CSARPGLSSYEQYF. The CDR3 DNA is TGCAGTGCCCGTCCGGGACTGAGCTCCTACGAGCAGTACTTC.

The chain uses TRBV4-2 and TRBJ2-1; D assignment may be TRBD1 or TRBD2 (6 bases each). CDR1 and CDR2 from the germline V gene are LGHNA and YNFKEQ. V gave up 4 bases and J gave up 4 bases, with 17 bases separating them. The CDR3 sequence is 16 residues long. The CDR3 coding sequence is TGTGCCAGCAGCCCTGGGGTGGTAGGGGGGTACAATGAGCAGTTCTTC. Its translation is CASSPGVVGGYNEQFF.

This clonotype was counted at least ten times. The genes are TRBV29-1 and TRBJ2-1, with 9 bases that match TRBD2. Germline V lookup: CDR1 SQVTM, CDR2 ANQGSEA. The V segment lost 6 bases and the J segment 0 bases; nucleotides outside the gene matches: 6. The CDR3 is 15 residues long. The CDR3 DNA follows: TGCAGCGTAGCCGGGACTAGCATCTCCTACAATGAGCAGTTCTTC. Translating it yields CSVAGTSISYNEQFF.

The gene calls are TRBV12-5 and TRBJ2-5, with D maybe TRBD1 (5 bases). The CDR3 length is 14 residues. Germline CDR1 and CDR2: LGHNT and FRNRAP. Between the trimmed V and J ends, which lost 1 base and 0 bases, there was a span of 6 bases. Here the CDR3 DNA reads TGTGCTAGTGGTTTGGGACAGAACCAAGAGACCCAGTACTTC. Its protein is CASGLGQNQETQYF.

This chain uses TRBV7-3 with TRBJ1-2, with a possible D match to TRBD1 (5 bases). The V gene lost 5 bases and the J gene lost 4 bases, with 14 bases spanning the gap. CDR3 size: 14 residues. The germline V gene encodes CDR1 SGHTA and CDR2 FQGTGA. DNA for the CDR3: TGTGCCAGCAGCCCCTTCGGCAGGGCCTATGGCTACACCTTC. Its protein is CASSPFGRAYGYTF. The variable domain in full, completed from reference TRBV7-3 and TRBJ1-2, reads GAGVSQTPSNKVTEKGKYVELRCDPISGHTALYWYRQSLGQGPEFLIYFQGTGAADDSGLPNDRFFAVRPEGSVSTLKIQRTERGDSAVYLCASSPFGRAYGYTFGSGTRLTVV.

The V gene is TRBV6-5, the J gene TRBJ2-5; D ambiguous. Trimming left V 2 bases short and J 3 bases short, with 7 bases between. This CDR3 is 13 amino acids long. Germline CDR1 reads MNHEY; CDR2 reads SVGAGI. The CDR3: CASSYHGEETQYF. The CDR3 bases are TGTGCCAGCAGTTACCACGGAGAAGAGACCCAGTACTTC.

The rearrangement joins TRBV20-1 to TRBJ2-3; a weak D match, TRBD1 (6 bases). The germline V gene encodes CDR1 DFQATT and CDR2 SNEGSKA (reference sequence). V was shortened by 1 base and J by 2 bases, with 19 bases between the two germline ends. CDR3 size: 17 residues. CDR3 region: CSARAGAVPRLTDTQYF. The CDR3 region has the DNA TGCAGTGCTAGAGCAGGGGCGGTGCCCCGGCTCACAGATACGCAGTATTTT.

This chain links TRBV15 with TRBJ1-5; no clear D gene. Trimming stripped 0 bases from V and 0 bases from J, with 3 bases between. The germline V gene has CDR1 LNHNV and CDR2 YYDKDF (reference sequence). The CDR3 sequence is 14 residues long. The CDR3 region is CATSREDSNQPQHF. CDR3 coding DNA: TGTGCCACCAGCAGAGAGGATAGCAATCAGCCCCAGCATTTT.

The table lists this clonotype with a few counts. The chain links TRBV7-8 to TRBJ2-6; perhaps TRBD1 as D (6 bases). V shed 5 bases and J shed 1 base, with 12 bases lying between them. The CDR3 sequence is 16 residues long. Germline V gene lookup returns CDR1 SGHVS and CDR2 FQNEAQ. In nucleotides, the CDR3 is TGTGCCAGCAGCCTGTTCCAGGGGTCTGGGGCCAACGTCCTGACTTTC. Residues: CASSLFQGSGANVLTF.

The J gene is TRBJ1-5, the V gene TRBV4-1; possibly TRBD1 for D (6 bases). The CDR3 spans 16 residues. V shed 2 bases and J shed 0 bases, with 11 bases lying between them. Germline V gives CDR1 MGHRA, CDR2 YSYEKL. The CDR3 nucleotides read TGCGCCAGCAGCCAAACCTCAGGGGTTAGCAATCAGCCCCAGCATTTT. It is translated as CASSQTSGVSNQPQHF.

This clonotype was observed at least ten times. The chain is built from TRBV5-1 and TRBJ2-1; 9 bases fit TRBD2. The CDR3 sequence is 15 residues long. Trimming cost V 4 bases and J 9 bases; bases outside gene matches: 11. CDR1 is SGHRS and CDR2 is YFSETQ in the germline V gene. The DNA of the CDR3 is TGCGCCAGCAGCGAATTAGCGGGAGAATTTGGTGAGCAGTTCTTC. It is translated as CASSELAGEFGEQFF.

The chain joins TRBV5-5 to TRBJ2-7, with 13 bases aligning to TRBD2. Germline CDR1 reads SGHKS; CDR2 reads YYEKEE (reference sequence). The CDR3 runs 18 residues. Trimming took 0 bases from V and 1 from J; bases not matched to a gene: 7. The CDR3 DNA reads TGTGCCAGCAGCTTGGCCCTCGGACTAGCGGGAGATTCCTACGAGCAGTACTTC. The encoded protein is CASSLALGLAGDSYEQYF.

This clonotype was seen only a few times. This sequence joins TRBV4-1 and TRBJ2-1; possibly TRBD2 for D (5 bases). From germline, CDR1 is MGHRA and CDR2 YSYEKL. The CDR3 has 15 amino acids. V was shortened by 1 base and J by 0 bases, with 7 bases between the two germline ends. The DNA for the CDR3 is TGCGCCAGCAGCCAAGTAGCGAACTCCTACAATGAGCAGTTCTTC. Encoded protein: CASSQVANSYNEQFF.

This clonotype occurred many times. This chain links TRBV9 with TRBJ2-2; D might be TRBD1 or TRBD2, each matching 6 bases. V dropped 2 bases and J dropped 3 bases, with 8 bases sitting between them. This CDR3 spans 14 amino acids. Germline lookup yields CDR1 SGDLS and CDR2 YYNGEE. The CDR3 DNA reads as TGTGCCAGCAGCGTCGGGGGCCACACCGGGGAGCTGTTTTTT. Residues: CASSVGGHTGELFF.

This clonotype has more than one count but fewer than ten. The DNA for the CDR3 is TGCGCCAGCAGCGGGGGGGAAGAGCAGTTCTTC. Its translation: CASSGGEEQFF. The genes are TRBV5-1 and TRBJ2-1, with 7 bases lining up with TRBD2. Germline trimming cut 4 bases from V and 10 bases from J; bases unmatched to any gene: 2. CDR1 is SGHRS, CDR2 YFSETQ, per germline. The CDR3 totals 11 residues.

There are a few counts of this clonotype. The rearrangement links TRBV9 to TRBJ2-3, with D possibly matching TRBD1 (6 bases). The germline V and J ends were trimmed by 1 base and 4 bases, with 19 bases remaining between them. Germline assignment: CDR1 SGDLS and CDR2 YYNGEE. This CDR3 is 17 amino acids long. CDR3 DNA sequence: TGTGCCAGCAGCGTAATCCCCGGACAGACCCGGCCAGATACGCAGTATTTT. Translating it yields CASSVIPGQTRPDTQYF.

J is TRBJ1-1 and V is TRBV4-2, with D tentatively TRBD1 (5 bases). Germline V gives CDR1 LGHNA, CDR2 YNFKEQ. The germline V and J ends were trimmed by 2 bases and 4 bases, with 17 bases remaining between them. This CDR3 is built from 16 residues. This CDR3 reads CASSQKALKGSTEAFF. In nucleotides, the CDR3 is TGTGCCAGCAGCCAAAAAGCTCTAAAGGGGAGCACTGAAGCTTTCTTT.

This clonotype was detected a few times. The chain has TRBV27 and TRBJ2-7; TRBD2 aligns across 15 bases. CDR3 size: 17 residues. Germline assignment: CDR1 MNHEY and CDR2 SMNVEV (reference sequence). Trimming took 5 bases from V and 3 from J; bases not matched to a gene: 8. CDR3 bases: TGTGCCAGCAGTCCAAGGACTAGCGGGAGGGCGTTCTACGAGCAGTACTTC. Translated, it gives CASSPRTSGRAFYEQYF.

The chain links TRBV12-3 or TRBV12-4 to TRBJ2-2; 10 nucleotides agree with TRBD1. V was clipped by 7 bases and J by 5 bases; unmatched bases: 7. The CDR3 runs to 15 residues. The CDR3 spells CASTPSGQGTGELFF. In DNA, the CDR3 is TGTGCCAGCACCCCATCGGGACAGGGGACCGGGGAGCTGTTTTTT.

The rearrangement links TRBV30 to TRBJ1-2; unclear D gene. The V gene's germline CDR1 is GTSNPN and CDR2 SVGIG (reference sequence). CDR3 size: 11 residues. Trimming stripped 5 bases from V and 5 bases from J, with 9 bases between. The CDR3 DNA sequence: TGTGCCTGGGTCTTCGGGTATGGCTACACCTTC. Translating it yields CAWVFGYGYTF.

This clonotype was counted between two and nine times. The chain uses TRBV7-3 and TRBJ1-2; a possible D gene is TRBD1 (5 bases). CDR3 size: 13 residues. Germline lookup yields CDR1 SGHTA and CDR2 FQGTGA. The V end lost 0 bases, the J end lost 6 bases, and 8 bases lay between the germline ends. CDR3 DNA: TGTGCCAGCAGCTTAACCTGGGGGGATGGCTACACCTTC. This codes for CASSLTWGDGYTF.

The rearrangement joins TRBV6-6 to TRBJ1-1; TRBD1 is a possible D gene (5 bases). This CDR3 has 12 amino acids. Trimming shortened V by 2 bases and J by 7 bases, and 8 bases separated the two germline ends. CDR1 and CDR2 from the germline V gene are MNHNY and SVGAGI (reference sequence). The CDR3 here is CASSYDGGEAFF. DNA of the CDR3: TGTGCCAGCAGTTACGACGGGGGTGAAGCTTTCTTT.

The chain employs TRBV21-1 and TRBJ2-2; the D call TRBD2 from the table was never checked on the DNA. TRBV21-1 has pseudogene status. The CDR3 covers 20 residues. CDR3 coding DNA: TGTGCCAGCAGTCCCGCGGGGCTAGCGGGCCCCCCCCCGTACACCGGGGAGCTGTTTTTT. Protein sequence: CASSPAGLAGPPPYTGELFF.

This clonotype was seen repeatedly, ten times or more. CDR3 in DNA: TGTGCCAGCAGCGCTAGCGGGTGGGGCACAGATACGCAGTATTTT. Encoded protein: CASSASGWGTDTQYF. The chain recombines TRBV5-6 with TRBJ2-3; TRBD2 agrees at 8 bases. V gave up 4 bases and J gave up 1 base; unmatched junction bases: 5. The CDR3 runs 15 residues. CDR1 is SGHDT and CDR2 is YYEEEE in the germline V gene.

V and J are TRBV9 and TRBJ2-1; 10 bases line up with TRBD2. The germline CDR1 and CDR2 sequences are SGDLS and YYNGEE. This CDR3 spans 15 amino acids. The V and J ends lost 2 bases and 6 bases, in that order; junction bases with no gene match: 5. The CDR3 is CASSVSGRAANEQFF. Written as DNA, the CDR3 is TGTGCCAGCAGCGTCAGCGGGAGGGCCGCCAATGAGCAGTTCTTC.

This clonotype was detected ten times or more. The chain uses TRBV5-1 and TRBJ1-5; TRBD1 matches 7 bases. Germline V gene data show CDR1 as SGHRS and CDR2 as YFSETQ. Trimming took 2 bases from V and 5 from J; bases not matched to a gene: 1. The CDR3 has 13 amino acids. CDR3 protein: CASSFGTDQPQHF. The DNA of the CDR3 is TGCGCCAGCAGCTTTGGGACAGATCAGCCCCAGCATTTT.

DNA of the CDR3: TGTGCCAGCAGTTACCTAATACGTGGAGATACGCAGTATTTT. Translated, it gives CASSYLIRGDTQYF. The chain recombines TRBV12-3 or TRBV12-4 with TRBJ2-3; D is ambiguous. This CDR3 spans 14 amino acids. V gave up 4 bases and J gave up 5 bases, with 13 bases separating them.

This clonotype was seen a handful of times. The junction and the germline gene differ at one end; a read error may be behind it. CDR3 coding DNA: TGTGCCGGCAGACAGGGAAACAATCAGCCCCAGCATTTT. Its translation is CAGRQGNNQPQHF. The genes are TRBV2 and TRBJ1-5, with 7 bases aligning to TRBD1. The CDR3 is made up of 13 amino acids. Germline CDR1 SNHLY, CDR2 FYNNEI.

In its sample, this clonotype was seen a few times. One end of the junction fails to match germline, which may point to a read error. This chain links TRBV11-2 with TRBJ2-5; D may be TRBD2 (6 bases). The CDR3 is made up of 12 amino acids. The germline V gene encodes CDR1 SGHAT and CDR2 FQNNGV. The CDR3 protein is CASSLGGEVIRF. The CDR3 DNA reads TGTGCCAGCAGCTTAGGGGGGGAGGTTATTAGGTTC. Complete variable domain (other parts from reference TRBV11-2 and TRBJ2-5): EAGVAQSPRYKIIEKRQSVAFWCNPISGHATLYWYQQILGQGPKLLIQFQNNGVVDDSQLPKDRFSAERLKGVDSTLKIQPAKLEDSAVYLCASSLGGEVIRFGPGTRLLVL.